Listed here are 4 T cell receptor beta chains from one sample, sequenced in a study of cytomegalovirus exposure and HLA in healthy donors. It was with 60 Vbeta and 13 Jbeta primers that the PCR ran. The assay was immunoSEQ multiplex PCR, and TCRdb's table has in-frame clones only and misses some. There are 110,000 or so clones in the sample; approximately 76% occur only once, and 7% to 9% lies in the top ten. The specimen sequenced was PBMCs. The receptor source for this set is a woman aged 45-59 years in good health and CMV-seropositive.

Worth noting for this clone: The junction departs from germline at one end; a sequencing error may be responsible. This chain connects TRBV20-1 to TRBJ1-2; D uncertain. The CDR3 is 11 amino acids. Germline CDR1 reads DFQATT; CDR2 reads SNEGSKA (reference sequence). CDR3 in DNA: TGCAGTGCTACACCGGGAGCCTCCCCATCCTTC. This sequence encodes CSATPGASPSF.

This clone was counted a few times. This rearrangement joins TRBV6-1 to TRBJ1-5; D unclear. This CDR3 has 13 residues. Trimming took 7 bases from V and 4 from J, leaving 11 bases between them. Germline values: CDR1 MNHNS, CDR2 SASEGT. The CDR3 here is CASISLSNQPQHF. CDR3 nucleotide sequence: TGTGCCAGCATCTCATTGAGTAATCAGCCCCAGCATTTT.

The chain joins TRBV2 to TRBJ1-1, with D perhaps TRBD1 (6 bases). V was pared by 5 bases and J by 0 bases, with 13 bases between. The CDR3 is 15 residues long. Germline V lookup: CDR1 SNHLY, CDR2 FYNNEI. The CDR3 loop is CASSKGHGMNTEAFF. In DNA form, the CDR3 reads TGTGCCAGCAGTAAGGGACACGGAATGAACACTGAAGCTTTCTTT.

This chain connects TRBV25-1 to TRBJ1-1, with D perhaps TRBD1 (5 bases). Germline V lookup: CDR1 MGHDK, CDR2 SYGVNS. The length of the CDR3 is 13 residues. With 8 bases removed from V and 0 bases from J, the gap between germline ends came to 10 bases. CDR3 coding DNA: TGTGCCAGCCTGGGGCAAATGAACACTGAAGCTTTCTTT. It encodes CASLGQMNTEAFF.